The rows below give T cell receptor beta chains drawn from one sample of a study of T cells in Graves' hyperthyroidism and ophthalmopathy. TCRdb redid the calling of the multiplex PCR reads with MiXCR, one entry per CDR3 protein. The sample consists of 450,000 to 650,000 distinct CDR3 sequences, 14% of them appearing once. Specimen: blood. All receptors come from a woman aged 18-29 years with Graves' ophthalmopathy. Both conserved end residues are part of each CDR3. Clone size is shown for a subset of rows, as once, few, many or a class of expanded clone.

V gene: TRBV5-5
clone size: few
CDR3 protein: CASSTGVDSPYEQYF

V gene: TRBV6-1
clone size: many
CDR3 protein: CASSPIYGEQFF

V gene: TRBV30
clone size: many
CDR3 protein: CAWSVVGVEAFF

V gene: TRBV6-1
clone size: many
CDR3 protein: CASSFAGLAGASNEQFF

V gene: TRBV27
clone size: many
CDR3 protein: CASSLIGRDDYGYTF

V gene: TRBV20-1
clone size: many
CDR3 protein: CSASRGGQPQHF

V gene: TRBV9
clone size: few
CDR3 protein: CASSVDDSSNQPQHF

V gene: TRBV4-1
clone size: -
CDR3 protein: CASSYPGAGTEAFF

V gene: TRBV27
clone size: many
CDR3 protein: CASSLLDRWKIGELFF

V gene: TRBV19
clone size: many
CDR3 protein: CASSIAGGASQHF

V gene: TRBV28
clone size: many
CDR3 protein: CASTSPGQGSYEQYF

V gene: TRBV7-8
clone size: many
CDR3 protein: CASSRLGSGGGNTGELFF